The clone carrying this TCR beta chain was recorded at least ten times. The antigen remains unidentified. The donors, all healthy, were Caucasians living in Russia, aged 6 to 90. In each sample, at least 6 million PBMCs were isolated. It was with a sample-barcoded 5' primer and a J-beta primer mix that a second PCR of about 6 to 12 cycles was run. Each CDR3 protein gets one entry after TCRdb re-called the 5' RACE reads with MiXCR. This sample carries roughly 800,000 distinct CDR3 sequences, roughly 60% of them seen once, and the ten largest clones take about 20%. This specimen belongs to a study of blood T cells in healthy people across ages. General study points: The unknown donor CMV status may have confounded expanded clonotype changes. A roughly linear fall in TCR beta diversity per million T cells was seen with increasing age.

The CDR3 is 17 residues long. The trim removed 0 bases at V and 6 bases at J, leaving 10 bases unmatched. Germline values: CDR1 LGHNA, CDR2 YSLEER. The chain links TRBV4-3 to TRBJ2-3, with 9 bases identical to TRBD1. This sequence was found in a man aged 25-40 years in good health. Sequenced: blood. CDR3 nucleotides: TGCGCCAGCAGCCAAGAACGGGACGACACAGGGGGCGATACGCAGTATTTT. Translated, it gives CASSQERDDTGGDTQYF.